Included here is one T cell receptor beta chain sequence, with context. Antigen: not known. The data were produced by immunoSEQ multiplex PCR, yet TCRdb's version contains in-frame clones alone and is incomplete. The table shows roughly 95,000 clones, with 85% to 90% occurring only once. The data originate from a study of OX40 agonist ivuxolimab in advanced cancers. Whole-study results and caveats: At 0.1 to 3.0 mg/kg, clonal expansion of CD4+ and CD8+ blood T cells had occurred by week 6.

CDR1 and CDR2 from the germline V gene are ENHRY and SYGVKD. V shed 3 bases and J 6 bases; nucleotides not matched to a gene: 10. The CDR3 runs 16 residues. Systemic immunosuppression or a history of autoimmune disease excluded patients. V and J are TRBV10-3 and TRBJ2-1; 8 bases align to TRBD2. This TCR was recovered from an adult with an advanced solid tumor such as melanoma, head and neck, liver or kidney cancer. Specimen: CD4+ or CD8+ T cells sorted from blood, collected in a trial of the OX40 agonist ivuxolimab. CDR3 sequence: CAISEKVAGTPNEQFF. CDR3 in DNA: TGTGCCATCAGTGAAAAGGTAGCGGGAACTCCCAATGAGCAGTTCTTC.